The 7 T cell receptor beta chains below were found in one sample sequenced in a study of T cell responses to AZD1222 COVID-19 vaccine. Sequenced by immunoSEQ multiplex PCR; TCRdb stores in-frame clones only, minus some. There are about 60,000 clones in the sample; roughly 85% occur only once, and roughly a fifth lies in the top ten. The material was peripheral blood, obtained on day 0 of AZD1222 vaccination. The receptor set was obtained from an adult in good health.

This clone has a single count. V gene TRBV5-6 combines with J gene TRBJ1-2; 8 bases fit TRBD1. Germline assignment: CDR1 SGHDT and CDR2 YYEEEE. The CDR3 runs to 13 residues. Unmatched junction bases numbered 3, after V lost 4 bases and J lost 4 bases. CDR3 residues: CASSPDRGYGYTF. CDR3 nucleotides: TGTGCCAGCAGCCCCGACAGGGGCTATGGCTACACCTTC.

J is TRBJ1-6 and V is TRBV28; 8 nucleotides align to TRBD1. This CDR3 comprises 16 residues. Germline loops: CDR1 MDHEN, CDR2 SYDVKM. Trimming removed 6 bases from V and 4 bases from J; junction bases left unmatched: 8. The CDR3, as DNA: TGTGCCAGCAGCACTAATAGACAGGGGTATAATTCACCCCTCCACTTT. This encodes CASSTNRQGYNSPLHF.

This clone has just one count. The chain couples TRBV28 to TRBJ2-5, with D possibly matching TRBD1 (6 bases). CDR1 is MDHEN and CDR2 is SYDVKM in the germline V gene. V was clipped by 2 bases and J by 5 bases, with 18 bases between them. The CDR3 contains 16 residues. As DNA, the CDR3 is TGTGCCAGCAGTTTAGCGCCGGGACACACTTCGGAGACCCAGTACTTC. It codes for CASSLAPGHTSETQYF.

In DNA, the CDR3 is TGCAGCGTTGAAAGGGGGACCCTCAACAATGAGCAGTTCTTC. This translates into CSVERGTLNNEQFF. The V gene is TRBV29-1, the J gene TRBJ2-1, with D possibly being TRBD1 (6 bases). Germline CDR1 and CDR2: SQVTM and ANQGSEA. The CDR3 has 14 residues. V was trimmed by 2 bases and J by 5 bases, leaving 13 bases between them.

V and J are TRBV4-1 and TRBJ1-5; D unresolved. Germline V CDR1 and CDR2: MGHRA, YSYEKL. The CDR3 sequence is 14 residues long. Trimming removed 0 bases at V and 3 bases at J, with 6 bases between. In DNA, the CDR3 is TGCGCCAGCAGCCAAGAGAACACCAATCAGCCCCAGCATTTT. Protein sequence: CASSQENTNQPQHF.

The chain recombines TRBV5-1 with TRBJ2-7; D unresolved. V was trimmed by 3 bases and J by 7 bases, leaving 23 bases between them. The CDR3 contains 16 residues. The germline V gene encodes CDR1 SGHRS and CDR2 YFSETQ. In nucleotides, the CDR3 is TGCGCCAGCAGCTCTCCAGATCCCTACGTGCGAAGTGAGCAGTACTTC. This encodes CASSSPDPYVRSEQYF.

V gene TRBV4-2 combines with J gene TRBJ2-1; possibly TRBD2 for D (6 bases). Germline V CDR1 and CDR2: LGHNA, YNFKEQ. Trimming cost V 3 bases and J 9 bases, with 18 bases left between them. There are 15 residues in the CDR3. CDR3 amino acids: CASSHEREIMAEQFF. The CDR3 bases are TGTGCCAGCAGCCACGAACGGGAGATCATGGCTGAGCAGTTCTTC.